The rows below give T cell receptor beta chains drawn from one sample of a study of blood T cell repertoires in COVID-19. Some clones are missing from TCRdb's copy, which holds only in-frame ones; the method was immunoSEQ multiplex PCR. The sample has 200,000 to 250,000 clones; just over 85% are singletons. Sequenced sample: peripheral blood. All receptors come from a man older than 75 with acute or convalescent COVID-19. Each CDR3 is given with its conserved first and last residue. A D gene is named only where the DNA matches it firmly. The size field is filled for only some rows; it gives once, few, many or a size class.

TRBV3-1/TRBV3-2,.,TRBD2,TRBJ2-2,CASRRTSGLYTGELFF,TGTGCCAGCAGGAGAACTAGCGGGTTGTACACCGGGGAGCTGTTTTTT
TRBV6-5,.,.,TRBJ1-4,CASSYAPRYEKLFF,TGTGCCAGCAGTTACGCTCCCCGGTATGAAAAACTGTTTTTT
TRBV9,.,.,TRBJ1-4,CASSVDSSFRGDEKLFF,TGTGCCAGCAGCGTAGATAGCTCCTTCCGGGGGGATGAAAAACTGTTTTTT
TRBV27,.,TRBD1,TRBJ1-6,CASSSPTGISPLHF,TGTGCCAGCAGTTCCCCGACAGGGATATCACCCCTCCACTTT
TRBV15,.,TRBD1,TRBJ1-2,CATSRYRQGYGYTF,TGTGCCACCAGCAGATATCGACAGGGTTATGGCTACACCTTC
TRBV3-1/TRBV3-2,.,.,TRBJ1-3,CASSQGGPGNTIYF,TGTGCCAGCAGCCAAGGGGGCCCTGGAAACACCATATATTTT
TRBV4-2,.,TRBD2,TRBJ2-1,CASSQDPTSGRGEQFF,TGTGCCAGCAGCCAAGATCCGACTAGCGGGCGGGGTGAGCAGTTCTTC
TRBV5-1,.,TRBD1,TRBJ2-7,CASSWDRDEQYF,TGCGCCAGCAGCTGGGACAGGGACGAGCAGTACTTC
TRBV12-3/TRBV12-4,.,TRBD2,TRBJ2-5,CASKLAGETQYF,TGTGCCAGCAAACTAGCGGGAGAGACCCAGTACTTC
TRBV29-1,.,TRBD1,TRBJ2-1,CSVYGTGGGEQFF,TGCAGCGTTTATGGGACAGGGGGTGGTGAGCAGTTCTTC
TRBV2,.,.,TRBJ1-2,CASNAEPDYGYTF,TGTGCCAGCAACGCGGAGCCCGACTATGGCTACACCTTC
TRBV7-9,once,TRBD1,TRBJ2-6,CASSSRTGGVGANVLTF,TGTGCCAGCAGCTCCCGGACAGGAGGCGTGGGGGCCAACGTCCTGACTTTC
TRBV20-1,.,.,TRBJ1-1,CSASNTLFEAFF,TGCAGTGCTAGTAACACGTTATTTGAAGCTTTCTTT
TRBV6-5,.,.,TRBJ2-5,CASSLVFVETQYF,TGTGCCAGCAGCCTAGTATTTGTAGAGACCCAGTACTTC
TRBV25-1,once,.,TRBJ1-1,CASSATQGRGNTEAFF,TGTGCCAGCAGTGCTACCCAGGGTCGTGGGAACACTGAAGCTTTCTTT
TRBV6-5,.,TRBD2,TRBJ2-3,CASRWLAGGTDTQYF,TGTGCCAGCAGGTGGCTAGCGGGAGGAACAGATACGCAGTATTTT
TRBV11-2,.,TRBD2,TRBJ2-5,CASSLGGGMETQYF,TGTGCCAGCAGCCTGGGCGGGGGGATGGAGACCCAGTACTTC
TRBV6-1,.,TRBD2,TRBJ2-2,CASSGGLAVNTGELFF,TGTGCCAGCAGTGGTGGTCTAGCGGTGAACACCGGGGAGCTGTTTTTT
TRBV27,.,TRBD1,TRBJ1-3,CASSLTRDRVSGNTIYF,TGTGCCAGCAGTTTAACCAGGGACAGAGTCTCTGGAAACACCATATATTTT
TRBV7-9,.,.,TRBJ1-1,CASSQMGGNTEAFF,TGTGCCAGCAGCCAGATGGGGGGGAACACTGAAGCTTTCTTT
TRBV15,.,.,TRBJ2-1,CATSRDQGSRREQFF,TGTGCCACCAGCAGAGATCAAGGTAGCCGACGAGAGCAGTTCTTC
TRBV12-3/TRBV12-4,.,.,TRBJ1-6,CASRTTQNSPLHF,TGTGCCAGCCGGACAACGCAGAATTCACCCCTCCACTTT
TRBV29-1,.,.,TRBJ2-3,CSVAASQGDTQYF,TGCAGCGTTGCGGCCTCCCAGGGAGATACGCAGTATTTT
TRBV19,once,TRBD1,TRBJ1-1,CASSKGQLNTEAFF,TGTGCCAGTAGTAAGGGACAGCTGAACACTGAAGCTTTCTTT
TRBV28,.,.,TRBJ1-2,CASRGGVGYGYTF,TGTGCCAGCAGAGGGGGGGTAGGGTATGGCTACACCTTC
TRBV7-2,.,.,TRBJ1-1,CASSLVGGLNTEAFF,TGTGCCAGCAGCTTAGTCGGGGGGCTAAACACTGAAGCTTTCTTT
TRBV7-2,.,.,TRBJ1-4,CASSSGREIDEKLFF,TGTGCCAGCAGCTCAGGACGGGAAATCGACGAAAAACTGTTTTTT
TRBV2,.,.,TRBJ2-2,CASRYQGNTGELFF,TGTGCCAGCCGCTACCAGGGGAACACCGGGGAGCTGTTTTTT
TRBV9,.,TRBD2,TRBJ2-1,CASSVIAGVGEQFF,TGTGCCAGCAGCGTGATAGCGGGAGTTGGTGAGCAGTTCTTC
TRBV18,.,TRBD2,TRBJ2-1,CASSPPETSGSNEQFF,TGTGCCAGCTCACCACCGGAGACTAGCGGGAGCAATGAGCAGTTCTTC
TRBV7-2,.,.,TRBJ1-5,CASSLSAVGSNQPQHF,TGTGCCAGCAGCTTATCTGCGGTGGGTAGCAATCAGCCCCAGCATTTT
TRBV5-5,.,.,TRBJ1-2,CASSPMQGGYGYTF,TGTGCCAGCAGCCCAATGCAGGGCGGCTATGGCTACACCTTC
TRBV6-1,few,.,TRBJ1-4,CASSEGRITNTNEKLFF,TGTGCCAGCAGTGAAGGGAGGATAACCAACACTAATGAAAAACTGTTTTTT
TRBV19,.,.,TRBJ2-6,CASTRTGSGANVLTF,TGTGCCAGTACGAGGACTGGATCTGGGGCCAACGTCCTGACTTTC
TRBV5-6,.,.,TRBJ1-4,CASQLRGTNEKLFF,TGTGCCAGTCAACTCCGCGGAACTAATGAAAAACTGTTTTTT